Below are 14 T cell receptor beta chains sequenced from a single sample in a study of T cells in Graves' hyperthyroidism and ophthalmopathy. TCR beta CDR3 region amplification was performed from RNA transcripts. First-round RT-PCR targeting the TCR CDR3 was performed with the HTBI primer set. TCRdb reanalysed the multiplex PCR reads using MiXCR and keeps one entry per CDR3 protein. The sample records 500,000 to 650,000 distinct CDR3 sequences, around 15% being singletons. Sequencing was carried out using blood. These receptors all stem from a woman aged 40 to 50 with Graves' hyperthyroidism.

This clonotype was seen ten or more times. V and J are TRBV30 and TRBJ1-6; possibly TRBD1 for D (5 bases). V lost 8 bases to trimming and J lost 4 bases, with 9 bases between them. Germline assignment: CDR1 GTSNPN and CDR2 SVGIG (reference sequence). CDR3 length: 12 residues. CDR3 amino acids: CAAGGYNSPLHF. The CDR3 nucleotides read TGTGCCGCCGGGGGATATAATTCACCCCTCCACTTT.

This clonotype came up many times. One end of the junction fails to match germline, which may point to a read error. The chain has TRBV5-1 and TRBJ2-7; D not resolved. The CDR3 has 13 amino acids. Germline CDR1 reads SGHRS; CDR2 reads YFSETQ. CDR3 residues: CASSLDNSYEQYF. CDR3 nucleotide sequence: TGTGCCAGCAGTTTGGATAACTCCTACGAGCAGTACTTC.

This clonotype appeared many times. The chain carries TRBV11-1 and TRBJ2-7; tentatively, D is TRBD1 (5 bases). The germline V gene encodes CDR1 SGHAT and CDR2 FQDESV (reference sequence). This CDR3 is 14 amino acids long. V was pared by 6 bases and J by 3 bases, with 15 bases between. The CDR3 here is CASSQTDGHYEQYF. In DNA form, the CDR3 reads TGTGCCAGCAGTCAAACGGATGGACACTACGAGCAGTACTTC.

In DNA, the CDR3 is TGTGCCAGCAGCTCGGACGGCAACTATGGCTACACCTTC. Translating gives CASSSDGNYGYTF. This rearrangement joins TRBV11-2 to TRBJ1-2; no clear D. With 4 bases removed from V and 2 bases from J, the gap between germline ends came to 8 bases. This CDR3 has 13 amino acids. Germline V gives CDR1 SGHAT, CDR2 FQNNGV.

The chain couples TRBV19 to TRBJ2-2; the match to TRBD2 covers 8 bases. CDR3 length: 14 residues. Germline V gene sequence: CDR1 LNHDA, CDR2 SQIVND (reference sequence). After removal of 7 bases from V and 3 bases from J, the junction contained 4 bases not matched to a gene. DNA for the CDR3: TGTGCCAGTAAAGCGGGAGTGGACACCGGGGAGCTGTTTTTT. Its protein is CASKAGVDTGELFF.

This CDR3 reads CASSHPTGAIIDTQYF. CDR3 coding DNA: TGCGCCAGCAGCCATCCAACAGGGGCTATCATAGATACGCAGTATTTT. V is TRBV4-1 and J is TRBJ2-3; 7 positions match TRBD1. V lost 3 bases to trimming and J lost 5 bases; unmatched junction nucleotides: 11. CDR1 and CDR2 (germline): MGHRA, YSYEKL. There are 16 residues in the CDR3.

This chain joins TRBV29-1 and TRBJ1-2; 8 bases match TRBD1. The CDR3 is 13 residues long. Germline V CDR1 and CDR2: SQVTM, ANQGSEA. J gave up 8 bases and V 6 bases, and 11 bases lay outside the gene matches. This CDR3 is CSVRQGPAWGYTF. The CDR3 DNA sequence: TGCAGCGTCAGACAGGGGCCCGCTTGGGGCTACACCTTC.

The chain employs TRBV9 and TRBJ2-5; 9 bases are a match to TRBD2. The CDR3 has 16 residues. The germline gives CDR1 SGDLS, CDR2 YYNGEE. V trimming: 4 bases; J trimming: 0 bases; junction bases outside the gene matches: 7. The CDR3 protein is CASSPPSGRNQETQYF. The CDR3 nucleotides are TGTGCCAGCAGCCCCCCAAGCGGGAGGAACCAAGAGACCCAGTACTTC.

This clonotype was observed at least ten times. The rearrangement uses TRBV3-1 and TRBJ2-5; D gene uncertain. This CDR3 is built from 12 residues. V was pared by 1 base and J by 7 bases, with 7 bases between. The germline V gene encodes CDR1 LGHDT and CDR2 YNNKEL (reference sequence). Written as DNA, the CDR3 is TGTGCCAGCAGCCAAGTGAGAGCGACCCAGTACTTC. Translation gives CASSQVRATQYF.

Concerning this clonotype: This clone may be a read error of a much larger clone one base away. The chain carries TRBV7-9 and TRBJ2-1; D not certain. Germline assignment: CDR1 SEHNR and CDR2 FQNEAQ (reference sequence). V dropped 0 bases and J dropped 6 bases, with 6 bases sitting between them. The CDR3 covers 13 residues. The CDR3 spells CASSLAASNEQFF. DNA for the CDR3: TGTGCCAGCAGCTTAGCGGCATCCAATGAGCAGTTCTTC.

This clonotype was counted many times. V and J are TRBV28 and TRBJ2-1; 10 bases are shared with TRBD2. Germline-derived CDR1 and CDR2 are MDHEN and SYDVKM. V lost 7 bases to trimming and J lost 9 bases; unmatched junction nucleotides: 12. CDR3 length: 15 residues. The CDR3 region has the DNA TGTGCCAGCAAAATCCCGGGACTAGCGTCGGGTGAGCAGTTCTTC. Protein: CASKIPGLASGEQFF.

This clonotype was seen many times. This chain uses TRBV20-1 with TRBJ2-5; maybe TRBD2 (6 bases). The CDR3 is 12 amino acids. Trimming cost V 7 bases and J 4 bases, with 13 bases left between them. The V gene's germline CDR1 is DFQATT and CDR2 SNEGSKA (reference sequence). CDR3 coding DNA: TGCAGTGGGTCGGAGGGTAGAGAGACCCAGTACTTC. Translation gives CSGSEGRETQYF.

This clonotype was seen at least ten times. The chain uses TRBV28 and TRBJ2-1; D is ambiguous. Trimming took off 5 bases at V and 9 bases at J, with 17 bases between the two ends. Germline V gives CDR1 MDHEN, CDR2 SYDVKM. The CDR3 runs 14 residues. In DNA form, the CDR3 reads TGTGCCAGCAGTCTCCAGACACCCACTTCTGAGCAGTTCTTC. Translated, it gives CASSLQTPTSEQFF.

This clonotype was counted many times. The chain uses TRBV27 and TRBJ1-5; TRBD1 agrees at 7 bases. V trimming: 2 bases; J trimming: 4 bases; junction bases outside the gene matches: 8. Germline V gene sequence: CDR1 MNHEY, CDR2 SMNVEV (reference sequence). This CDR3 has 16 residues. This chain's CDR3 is CASSLTGTVGNQPQHF. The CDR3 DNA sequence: TGTGCCAGCAGTTTAACTGGGACAGTGGGTAATCAGCCCCAGCATTTT.